This TCR beta chain was sequenced in a study of neurological immune-mediated disorders. Unsorted libraries were prepared from 2 million PBMCs that had been stored at -80 C. V was cut by 6 bases and J by 10 bases, with 21 bases left in between. Germline V CDR1 and CDR2: MNHNY, SVGAGI (reference sequence). This CDR3 is 14 amino acids long. The authors produced cDNA by 5'RACE using 10-nucleotide random UMIs. Every sequencing run gave over 170 million TCR-beta sequences, taken from 15-18 subjects. One entry per CDR3 protein results from TCRdb running MiXCR on the 5' RACE reads. The sample records approximately 36,000 distinct CDR3 sequences, less than 15% being singletons. This clonotype turned up a few times.

The chain employs TRBV6-6 and TRBJ1-2; tentatively, D is TRBD1 (6 bases). The sequence derives from a woman aged 45 to 65 with HTLV-1-associated myelopathy (HAM/TSP). Sequencing was carried out using PBMCs. The CDR3 is CASRTTGLDAAYTF. DNA of the CDR3: TGTGCCAGCAGGACCACAGGGCTCGACGCCGCCTACACCTTC.